Each of the 30 T cell receptor beta chains below was sequenced from the same sample in a study of technical replicates of blood from a few donors. Repertoires were generated with immunoSEQ multiplex PCR, while TCRdb's copy carries only in-frame clones and drops some. There are about 80,000 clones in the sample; around 94% occur only once, and about 0.4% lies in the top ten. The source material was T cells isolated from PBMCs. The receptors were sampled from a human donor in good health.

This clone has only a few counts. The V and J genes are TRBV30 and TRBJ2-5; a possible D gene is TRBD1 (5 bases). The length of the CDR3 is 13 residues. The V and J ends lost 0 bases and 5 bases respectively, with 10 bases between them. Germline values: CDR1 GTSNPN, CDR2 SVGIG (reference sequence). The CDR3 loop reads CAWSVQGTETQYF. The CDR3 DNA is TGTGCCTGGAGTGTCCAGGGTACGGAGACCCAGTACTTC.

This clone was observed a single time. The chain has TRBV2 and TRBJ2-1, with 11 positions matching TRBD2. Germline CDR1 SNHLY, CDR2 FYNNEI. J lost 9 bases, V lost 1 base, and 5 bases had no gene match. This CDR3 has 15 amino acids. CDR3 sequence: CASSEELAGASEQFF. Written as DNA, the CDR3 is TGTGCCAGCAGTGAAGAACTAGCGGGAGCGAGTGAGCAGTTCTTC.

The V gene is TRBV7-8, the J gene TRBJ2-1, with TRBD1 identical over 11 bases. CDR3 length equals 16 residues. The germline V gene has CDR1 SGHVS and CDR2 FQNEAQ. V lost 5 bases to trimming and J lost 6 bases; unmatched junction nucleotides: 9. The CDR3: CASSKIGGTGGNEQFF. The CDR3 bases are TGTGCCAGCAGCAAGATCGGGGGGACAGGGGGCAATGAGCAGTTCTTC.

The CDR3 region has the DNA TGTGCCAGCAGCTTAGGCCCTAGCGGGAACTACGAGCAGTACTTC. Translation gives CASSLGPSGNYEQYF. V and J are TRBV11-3 and TRBJ2-7; 9 bases map to TRBD2. V gave up 1 base and J gave up 3 bases; unmatched junction bases: 4. Germline-derived CDR1 and CDR2 are SGHNT and YENEEA. The CDR3 is 15 amino acids.

V is TRBV29-1 and J is TRBJ1-1, with TRBD1 identical over 7 bases. With V trimmed by 7 bases and J by 6 bases, 8 bases remained unmatched. Looked up from germline, CDR1 is SQVTM and CDR2 is ANQGSEA. The CDR3 extends over 12 amino acids. The CDR3 sequence is CSADREVSEAFF. CDR3 bases: TGCAGCGCTGACAGGGAGGTTTCTGAAGCTTTCTTT.

The rearrangement joins TRBV5-6 to TRBJ1-3, with 8 bases matching TRBD1. V shed 3 bases, J shed 0 bases, and the junction held 8 bases outside the gene matches. This CDR3 comprises 17 residues. CDR1 and CDR2 from the germline V gene are SGHDT and YYEEEE. The CDR3 sequence is CASSSLRTGSSGNTIYF. The CDR3 nucleotides are TGTGCCAGCAGCTCATTACGGACAGGGAGCTCTGGAAACACCATATATTTT.

The rearrangement links TRBV5-1 to TRBJ2-3; TRBD1 agrees at 7 bases. V lost 3 bases and J lost 0; bases outside the gene matches: 10. Germline CDR1 and CDR2: SGHRS and YFSETQ. The length of the CDR3 is 17 residues. The CDR3 coding sequence is TGCGCCAGCAGCTCCTTTGACAGGGTAATTAGCACAGATACGCAGTATTTT. Translated, it gives CASSSFDRVISTDTQYF.

The V gene is TRBV4-2, the J gene TRBJ2-2; D is perhaps TRBD1 (5 bases). The CDR3 is 14 amino acids. Germline lookup yields CDR1 LGHNA and CDR2 YNFKEQ. V was trimmed by 4 bases and J by 3 bases, leaving 9 bases between them. In DNA form, the CDR3 reads TGTGCCAGCAGCCCCCGACAGCACACCGGGGAGCTGTTTTTT. Amino acid sequence: CASSPRQHTGELFF.

In this sample, this clone turned up once. The chain has TRBV25-1 and TRBJ1-2; 8 bases align to TRBD1. Per germline, CDR1 MGHDK and CDR2 SYGVNS. The CDR3 covers 15 residues. Trimming removed 1 base from V and 3 bases from J; junction bases left unmatched: 4. The DNA of the CDR3 is TGTGCCAGCAGTGAATCCGCAGGGGGCTACTATGGCTACACCTTC. Translating it yields CASSESAGGYYGYTF.

This clone was seen once. The chain is built from TRBV9 and TRBJ1-5; tentatively, D is TRBD1 (5 bases). The CDR3 loop spans 16 amino acids. The V and J ends lost 0 bases and 2 bases respectively, with 12 bases between them. Germline V gene sequence: CDR1 SGDLS, CDR2 YYNGEE. CDR3 amino acids: CASSVGEGGGNQPQHF. The CDR3 bases are TGTGCCAGCAGCGTAGGAGAGGGAGGGGGCAATCAGCCCCAGCATTTT.

The chain combines TRBV5-1 with TRBJ2-1; 11 bases are shared with TRBD1. Unmatched junction bases numbered 8, after V lost 5 bases and J lost 10 bases. CDR1 SGHRS and CDR2 YFSETQ come from the germline V gene. The CDR3 length is 14 residues. The CDR3 DNA is TGCGCCAGCAGTTCCGGGACAGGGGGGTCGGAGCAGTTCTTC. This codes for CASSSGTGGSEQFF. The whole variable domain, remainder taken from reference TRBV5-1 and TRBJ2-1, is KAGVTQTPRYLIKTRGQQVTLSCSPISGHRSVSWYQQTPGQGLQFLFEYFSETQRNKGNFPGRFSGRQFSNSRSEMNVSTLELGDSALYLCASSSGTGGSEQFFGPGTRLTVL.

The chain couples TRBV2 to TRBJ2-5; no clear D. The CDR3 sequence is 13 residues long. Germline lookup yields CDR1 SNHLY and CDR2 FYNNEI. The V and J ends lost 8 bases and 3 bases respectively, with 13 bases between them. The CDR3 region has the DNA TGTGCCAGCCATGTATACGTAGAAGAGACCCAGTACTTC. Protein product: CASHVYVEETQYF.

The chain uses TRBV2 and TRBJ2-1, with TRBD1 matching over 8 bases. Germline CDR1 is SNHLY and CDR2 is FYNNEI. V lost 9 bases and J lost 9; bases outside the gene matches: 4. CDR3 length: 11 residues. CDR3 coding DNA: TGTGCCAGGACAGGGGTTGGTGAGCAGTTCTTC. It yields the protein CARTGVGEQFF.

This clone was found once. The V gene is TRBV10-3, the J gene TRBJ1-5; perhaps TRBD1 as D (5 bases). V was pared by 5 bases and J by 0 bases, with 11 bases between. This CDR3 comprises 15 residues. The germline V gene encodes CDR1 ENHRY and CDR2 SYGVKD. DNA for the CDR3: TGTGCCATCAGTATTACAGGTGGTAGCAATCAGCCCCAGCATTTT. Its translation is CAISITGGSNQPQHF.

The chain combines TRBV7-3 with TRBJ2-1; TRBD2 agrees at 7 bases. CDR1 is SGHTA and CDR2 is FQGTGA in the germline V gene. With 0 bases clipped from V and 2 bases from J, the junction kept 7 bases outside the gene matches. CDR3 length: 17 amino acids. CDR3 in amino acids: CASSLTLAGSAYNEQFF. The CDR3 DNA sequence: TGTGCCAGCAGCTTAACGTTAGCGGGCTCGGCCTACAATGAGCAGTTCTTC.

This rearrangement joins TRBV28 to TRBJ1-2; D is undetermined. Trimming took off 4 bases at V and 6 bases at J, with 9 bases between the two ends. Germline CDR1 MDHEN, CDR2 SYDVKM. This CDR3 has 12 amino acids. This CDR3 reads CASSSQVHGYTF. CDR3 in DNA: TGTGCCAGCAGTTCCCAGGTGCATGGCTACACCTTC.

The CDR3 region has the DNA TGTGCCAGTAGTATAGATCAGGGGGTGATCTATGGCTACACCTTC. Its translation: CASSIDQGVIYGYTF. The chain employs TRBV19 and TRBJ1-2; 7 bases agree with TRBD1. From germline, CDR1 is LNHDA and CDR2 SQIVND (reference sequence). The CDR3 contains 15 residues. With V trimmed by 0 bases and J by 4 bases, 5 bases remained unmatched. Variable domain in full (rest from reference TRBV19 and TRBJ1-2): DGGITQSPKYLFRKEGQNVTLSCEQNLNHDAMYWYRQDPGQGLRLIYYSQIVNDFQKGDIAEGYSVSREKKESFPLTVTSAQKNPTAFYLCASSIDQGVIYGYTFGSGTRLTVV.

V and J are TRBV7-9 and TRBJ1-2, with 10 bases matching TRBD1. CDR3 length: 15 residues. Germline V lookup: CDR1 SEHNR, CDR2 FQNEAQ (reference sequence). J was trimmed by 4 bases and V by 3 bases; bases with no gene match: 5. This chain's CDR3 is CASSFPGQGPYGYTF. CDR3 nucleotide sequence: TGTGCCAGCAGCTTTCCGGGACAGGGGCCCTATGGCTACACCTTC.

V and J are TRBV19 and TRBJ1-1, with unresolved D. Germline lookup yields CDR1 LNHDA and CDR2 SQIVND (reference sequence). The V end lost 6 bases, the J end lost 1 base, and 12 bases lay between the germline ends. The CDR3 runs to 14 residues. The CDR3 is CASSQIRQNTEAFF. The CDR3, as DNA: TGTGCCAGTAGCCAGATAAGACAGAACACTGAAGCTTTCTTT.

The J gene is TRBJ2-7, the V gene TRBV9; D perhaps matches TRBD2 (7 bases). CDR3 size: 14 residues. The germline V and J ends were trimmed by 0 bases and 3 bases, with 10 bases remaining between them. Germline V lookup: CDR1 SGDLS, CDR2 YYNGEE. The CDR3 DNA sequence: TGTGCCAGCAGCGTAGAGGGGGGGTACTACGAGCAGTACTTC. This gives the protein CASSVEGGYYEQYF.

The V and J genes are TRBV9 and TRBJ2-2; 14 nucleotides agree with TRBD2. The V and J ends lost 0 bases and 7 bases, in that order; junction bases with no gene match: 5. From germline, CDR1 is SGDLS and CDR2 YYNGEE. The CDR3 totals 17 residues. CDR3 bases: TGTGCCAGCAGCGTAGGACTAGCGGGAGGGAATGGCGGGGAGCTGTTTTTT. Protein product: CASSVGLAGGNGGELFF.

This rearrangement joins TRBV7-9 to TRBJ2-1; TRBD2 is a possible D gene (5 bases). The CDR3 contains 13 residues. From germline, CDR1 is SEHNR and CDR2 FQNEAQ (reference sequence). V gave up 8 bases and J gave up 5 bases, with 13 bases separating them. Here the CDR3 DNA reads TGTGCCAGCGGTCAGTCCGGGGACAATGAGCAGTTCTTC. Protein sequence: CASGQSGDNEQFF.

This chain joins TRBV4-1 and TRBJ2-2, with 14 nucleotides matching TRBD2. Germline loops: CDR1 MGHRA, CDR2 YSYEKL. This CDR3 has 17 residues. V was clipped by 4 bases and J by 7 bases; unmatched bases: 8. The CDR3 region is CASSLGTSGSYIGELFF. For the CDR3, the DNA is TGCGCCAGCAGCCTCGGGACTAGCGGGAGTTACATCGGGGAGCTGTTTTTT.

This chain uses TRBV28 with TRBJ2-7, with 7 bases fitting TRBD2. The CDR3 is 14 residues long. V was clipped by 2 bases and J by 3 bases; unmatched bases: 4. Germline V lookup: CDR1 MDHEN, CDR2 SYDVKM. The CDR3 region has the DNA TGTGCCAGCAGTTTACGGGGGAGGGACTACGAGCAGTACTTC. Translated, it gives CASSLRGRDYEQYF.

The chain uses TRBV28 and TRBJ2-7; TRBD2 agrees at 9 bases. The ends lost 4 bases at V and 2 bases at J; junction bases unmatched: 9. This CDR3 contains 16 residues. CDR1 and CDR2 (germline): MDHEN, SYDVKM. The CDR3 sequence is CASSSPGSSGAYEQYF. CDR3 nucleotide sequence: TGTGCCAGCAGTTCCCCAGGTTCTAGCGGGGCCTACGAGCAGTACTTC.

The V and J genes are TRBV14 and TRBJ1-2; TRBD1 might be the D (6 bases). In germline, CDR1 is SGHDN, CDR2 FVKESK. Trimming removed 6 bases from V and 5 bases from J, with 10 bases in between. The CDR3 has 12 residues. The CDR3 DNA sequence: TGTGCCAGCAGTTCTCAGGGGTATGGCTACACCTTC. Residues: CASSSQGYGYTF.

This clone was counted once. The genes are TRBV5-1 and TRBJ2-7; D perhaps matches TRBD2 (5 bases). Germline lookup yields CDR1 SGHRS and CDR2 YFSETQ. This CDR3 contains 15 residues. The V end was cut by 4 bases, the J end by 5 bases, with 19 bases between. CDR3 amino acids: CASSPLFERANEQYF. DNA for the CDR3: TGCGCCAGCAGCCCCCTTTTTGAGAGGGCGAACGAGCAGTACTTC.

This chain uses TRBV30 with TRBJ1-1; D is undetermined. V was trimmed by 0 bases and J by 5 bases, leaving 7 bases between them. Looked up from germline, CDR1 is GTSNPN and CDR2 is SVGIG (reference sequence). The length of the CDR3 is 12 residues. CDR3 DNA sequence: TGTGCCTGGAGTGTCGGGGTTACTGAAGCTTTCTTT. Translation gives CAWSVGVTEAFF.

The chain couples TRBV28 to TRBJ2-1, with TRBD2 matching over 11 bases. Germline CDR1 and CDR2: MDHEN and SYDVKM. This CDR3 has 14 amino acids. Trimming took 8 bases from V and 3 from J; bases not matched to a gene: 3. CDR3 loop: CASQGLADYNEQFF. The CDR3 DNA reads TGTGCCAGCCAGGGACTAGCGGACTACAATGAGCAGTTCTTC.

The V and J genes are TRBV30 and TRBJ1-4; 8 positions match TRBD1. Trimming removed 3 bases from V and 3 bases from J; junction bases left unmatched: 12. The CDR3 runs 17 residues. Germline CDR1 is GTSNPN and CDR2 is SVGIG (reference sequence). CDR3 DNA: TGTGCCTGGAGCCAAGGGGCAGGGGGCTTAGCTAATGAAAAACTGTTTTTT. Encoded protein: CAWSQGAGGLANEKLFF.